This T cell receptor beta chain was documented in a study of CD8+ T cells in alopecia areata. General study points: Numerous clones, expanded in lesions, remained in scalp and blood during tofacitinib.

This clone has only a few counts. Its specificity is not known. Noted treatment: oral pan-JAK inhibitor, 5-10 mg twice daily. Researchers picked out CD4+ and CD8+ T cells from PBMCs by sorting. Sequencing used cDNA as its template, made by extracting RNA and reverse transcribing it. Repertoires were generated with immunoSEQ multiplex PCR, while TCRdb's copy carries only in-frame clones and drops some. The sample contains about 190,000 clones, about three fifths of which appear only once. This receptor was identified in a human donor with alopecia areata. Sample: CD4+ T cells sorted from blood, taken at week 4, from a patient treated with tofacitinib.

CDR3 loop: CASSAGTDFNEQFF. The CDR3 region has the DNA TGTGCCAGCTCAGCCGGGACGGACTTCAATGAGCAGTTCTTC. The chain recombines TRBV28 with TRBJ2-1, with D perhaps matching TRBD1 or TRBD2 (5 bases each). CDR1 is MDHEN, CDR2 SYDVKM, per germline. The CDR3 totals 14 residues. The V and J ends lost 8 bases and 6 bases respectively, with 17 bases between them.